This T cell receptor (beta chain) was identified in a study of cytomegalovirus exposure and HLA in healthy donors. Study-level information: The roughly 100 million unique TCR beta sequences, from some 170 million T cells, were found by an earlier analysis. Study-level results: Within an earlier analysis, most TCR beta V segments proved productive either about 87% or about 30% of the time.

CDR3 length: 17 residues. The germline V gene encodes CDR1 LGHNA and CDR2 YSLEER. J was trimmed by 0 bases and V by 1 base; bases with no gene match: 6. A word on this clone: The antigen is unknown.

With 60 Vbeta and 13 Jbeta primers, the PCR was carried out. Assay: immunoSEQ multiplex PCR; the TCRdb copy retains only in-frame clones and omits some. Of about 130,000 clones in the sample, roughly four fifths were seen once. The material sequenced was PBMCs. The receptor was isolated from a male donor in good health and CMV-seropositive. This chain joins TRBV4-3 and TRBJ2-1; 7 nucleotides align to TRBD2. CDR3 sequence: CASSQVLGEGSYNEQFF. Here the CDR3 DNA reads TGCGCCAGCAGCCAAGTGCTCGGGGAGGGCTCCTACAATGAGCAGTTCTTC.